The clone carrying this T cell receptor beta chain has a single count. Per the original data handling: By means of reference gene primer amplification, nucleated cell counts were estimated. Measured with immunoSEQ multiplex PCR; TCRdb has only the in-frame clones, and not every one. The V and J calls and clone size come from that table; D and trimming were worked out from the DNA. The table has fewer than 200,000 clones, 80% to 85% seen once; the top ten hold roughly 7.5%. This record belongs to a study of blood T cell repertoires in COVID-19. Study as a whole: The United States, Italy and Spain supplied acute and convalescent COVID-19 samples. PBMCs, B-cell-depleted T cells, or T cells were the source of the cDNA or gDNA that made up the material.

There are 13 residues in the CDR3. Germline-derived CDR1 and CDR2 are MNHEY and SMNVEV (reference sequence). Trimming left V 6 bases short and J 3 bases short, with 12 bases between. Those enrolled in Seattle joined during active infection and were followed longitudinally afterward. The TCR originated in a woman between 65 and 79 years old with COVID-19, enrolled during active disease. This chain uses TRBV27 with TRBJ2-7; possible D gene TRBD1, 6 bases. The sequencing sample was made of peripheral blood. This CDR3 reads CASRDRRNYEQYF. The CDR3 nucleotides are TGTGCCAGCAGAGACAGGCGGAACTACGAGCAGTACTTC.